This passage covers 14 T cell receptor beta chains from one sample sequenced in a study of response to subunit inactivated influenza vaccine. TCRdb re-derived calls from the RT-PCR reads in MiXCR, one entry per CDR3 protein. The data hold about 480,000 distinct CDR3 sequences, with about a tenth observed a single time. The material sequenced was PBMCs from blood, taken 45 days after vaccination. The receptors stem from a man aged 50-60 years who received an inactivated influenza vaccine.

This clonotype was detected only a few times. The gene calls are TRBV12-3 or TRBV12-4 and TRBJ1-3, with TRBD1 identical over 7 bases. The CDR3 covers 15 residues. V was pared by 3 bases and J by 0 bases, with 2 bases of the junction left unmatched. The CDR3 nucleotides are TGTGCCAGCAGTTTTTGGGACAGCTCTGGAAACACCATATATTTT. Translation: CASSFWDSSGNTIYF.

The chain uses TRBV14 and TRBJ2-6; 7 bases fit TRBD1. The germline gives CDR1 SGHDN, CDR2 FVKESK. This CDR3 has 17 residues. Unmatched junction bases numbered 7, after V lost 1 base and J lost 4 bases. The CDR3 region has the DNA TGTGCCAGCAGCCAAGTAGGGGGCCTCTCAGGGGCCAACGTCCTGACTTTC. Translated, it gives CASSQVGGLSGANVLTF.

This clonotype showed up just a few times. This sequence joins TRBV24-1 and TRBJ2-1, with D unresolved. The CDR3 is 14 amino acids. With 4 bases removed from V and 3 bases from J, the gap between germline ends came to 9 bases. Germline V CDR1 and CDR2: KGHDR, SFDVKD. In DNA, the CDR3 is TGTGCCACCAGTGACCCCACCATCTACAATGAGCAGTTCTTC. Encoded protein: CATSDPTIYNEQFF.

This clonotype was observed a handful of times. The rearrangement uses TRBV5-1 and TRBJ2-5; D remains ambiguous. The germline V gene encodes CDR1 SGHRS and CDR2 YFSETQ. The CDR3 sequence is 14 residues long. V was pared by 4 bases and J by 5 bases, with 15 bases between. The DNA for the CDR3 is TGCGCCAGCAGCACGGACCGCCCCGGGGAGACCCAGTACTTC. Residues: CASSTDRPGETQYF. The variable domain in full, completed from reference TRBV5-1 and TRBJ2-5, reads KAGVTQTPRYLIKTRGQQVTLSCSPISGHRSVSWYQQTPGQGLQFLFEYFSETQRNKGNFPGRFSGRQFSNSRSEMNVSTLELGDSALYLCASSTDRPGETQYFGPGTRLLVL.

Many counts were recorded for this clonotype. This sequence joins TRBV12-3 or TRBV12-4 and TRBJ2-1; D unresolved. Trimming cost V 3 bases and J 8 bases, with 5 bases left between them. The CDR3 covers 11 residues. The CDR3 DNA sequence: TGTGCCAGCAGTTTCACCCATGAGCAGTTCTTC. It yields the protein CASSFTHEQFF.

This clonotype was picked up many times. This chain connects TRBV20-1 to TRBJ1-4; D gene uncertain. The V gene's germline CDR1 is DFQATT and CDR2 SNEGSKA (reference sequence). The CDR3 length is 13 residues. Trimming removed 8 bases from V and 0 bases from J, with 10 bases in between. The CDR3 bases are TGCAGTTCACGACGGACAACTAATGAAAAACTGTTTTTT. This translates into CSSRRTTNEKLFF.

This chain's CDR3 is CANQQGSAYEQYF. In nucleotides, the CDR3 is TGTGCCAACCAACAGGGGTCCGCCTACGAGCAGTACTTC. J is TRBJ2-7 and V is TRBV10-3; the match to TRBD1 covers 7 bases. Germline CDR1 reads ENHRY; CDR2 reads SYGVKD. This CDR3 region has 13 residues. The trim removed 10 bases at V and 2 bases at J, leaving 8 bases unmatched.

Only a few counts were recorded for this clonotype. The chain recombines TRBV4-2 with TRBJ1-2; D is unclear. Germline assignment: CDR1 LGHNA and CDR2 YNFKEQ. V lost 1 base, J lost 0 bases, and 12 bases lay in between. The length of the CDR3 is 16 residues. CDR3 sequence (DNA): TGTGCCAGCAGCCAAGGGACGGCGCCGGCTAACTATGGCTACACCTTC. This encodes CASSQGTAPANYGYTF.

This clonotype was recorded many times. V usage is TRBV29-1 and J usage is TRBJ2-5; TRBD1 might be the D (5 bases). V was pared by 4 bases and J by 6 bases, with 12 bases between. Germline CDR1 and CDR2: SQVTM and ANQGSEA. This CDR3 is built from 12 residues. The CDR3 loop reads CSVVEDKQTQYF. Written as DNA, the CDR3 is TGCAGCGTTGTAGAGGACAAGCAGACCCAGTACTTC.

This clonotype was detected a few times. The rearrangement uses TRBV6-1 and TRBJ1-6; TRBD1 matches at 7 bases. The V segment lost 6 bases and the J segment 9 bases; nucleotides outside the gene matches: 8. This CDR3 is built from 14 residues. CDR1 is MNHNS and CDR2 is SASEGT in the germline V gene. In DNA, the CDR3 is TGTGCCAGCAGCCGCCGGGACAGCAGTTCACCCCTCCACTTT. Translation: CASSRRDSSSPLHF.

This sequence joins TRBV12-3 or TRBV12-4 and TRBJ1-3, with D perhaps matching TRBD1 (5 bases). Deletions cut 7 bases from V and 1 base from J, with 14 bases between. The CDR3 runs to 15 residues. This chain's CDR3 is CASIKTGHSGNTIYF. The CDR3 nucleotides read TGTGCCAGCATCAAAACAGGACATTCTGGAAACACCATATATTTT.

Only one count was recorded for this clonotype. V and J are TRBV20-1 and TRBJ2-7; 10 bases align to TRBD2. Germline CDR1 and CDR2: DFQATT and SNEGSKA (reference sequence). The CDR3 has 16 amino acids. Germline trimming cut 1 base from V and 5 bases from J; bases unmatched to any gene: 11. CDR3 bases: TGCAGTGCTAGAGGGGTAGCGGGAGGTTGGAACGACGAGCAGTACTTC. Its translation: CSARGVAGGWNDEQYF.

This clonotype has more than one count but fewer than ten. The chain links TRBV12-3 or TRBV12-4 to TRBJ1-1; unclear D gene. The V and J ends lost 5 bases and 11 bases respectively, with 15 bases between them. This CDR3 has 12 residues. CDR3 coding DNA: TGTGCCAGCAGTGGAGGATGGACTCGGGCTTTCTTT. Translated, it gives CASSGGWTRAFF.

This clonotype has only a few counts. The chain carries TRBV12-3 or TRBV12-4 and TRBJ1-1; D gene unclear. CDR3 length: 16 amino acids. V gave up 7 bases and J gave up 0 bases, with 18 bases separating them. CDR3 sequence reads: CASTPRQSTMNTEAFF. CDR3 nucleotides: TGTGCCAGCACCCCCCGGCAGAGCACCATGAACACTGAAGCTTTCTTT.